This T cell receptor (beta chain) was observed in a study of T cells in localized non-small cell lung cancer. Regarding the study as a whole: Heterogeneity stays possible, as sequencing covered only one tumor region. A raised T cell density in blood coincided with lengthier overall survival. T cell clonality was highest in uninvolved adjacent lung, above tumor. For the top 100 tumor clones, a median roughly 55 also appeared in adjacent lung.

Of note for this clone: Its specificity is not known.

Clones were sequenced by immunoSEQ multiplex PCR, and TCRdb holds only the in-frame ones, with some missing. The sample contains about 35,000 clones, about 80% of which appear only once. V gave up 4 bases and J gave up 0 bases, with 8 bases separating them. The CDR3 has 14 amino acids. Germline loops: CDR1 SGHRS, CDR2 YFSETQ. This specimen was peripheral blood, taken before any cancer treatment. This receptor was obtained from an older male donor with stage III squamous cell lung carcinoma. V and J are TRBV5-1 and TRBJ1-3; D gene ambiguous. In DNA form, the CDR3 reads TGCGCCAGCAGCCGTGACACCTCTGGAAACACCATATATTTT. Protein sequence: CASSRDTSGNTIYF.